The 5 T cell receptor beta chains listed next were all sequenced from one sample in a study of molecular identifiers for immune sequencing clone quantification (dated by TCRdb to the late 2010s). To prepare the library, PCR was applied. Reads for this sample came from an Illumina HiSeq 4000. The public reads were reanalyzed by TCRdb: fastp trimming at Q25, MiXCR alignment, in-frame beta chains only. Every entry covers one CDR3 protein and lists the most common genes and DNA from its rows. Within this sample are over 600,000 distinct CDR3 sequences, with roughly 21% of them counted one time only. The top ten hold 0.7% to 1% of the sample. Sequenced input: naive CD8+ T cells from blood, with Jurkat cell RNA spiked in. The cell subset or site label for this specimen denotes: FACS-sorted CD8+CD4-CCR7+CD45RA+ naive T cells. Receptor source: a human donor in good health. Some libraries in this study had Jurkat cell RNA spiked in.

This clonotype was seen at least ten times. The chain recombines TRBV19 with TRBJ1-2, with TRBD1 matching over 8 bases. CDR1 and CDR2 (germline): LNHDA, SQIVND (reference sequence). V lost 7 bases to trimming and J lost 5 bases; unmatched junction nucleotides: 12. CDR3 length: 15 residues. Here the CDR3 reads CASILSSGTGYGYTF. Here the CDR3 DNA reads TGTGCCAGTATTCTTTCATCCGGGACAGGTTATGGCTACACCTTC.

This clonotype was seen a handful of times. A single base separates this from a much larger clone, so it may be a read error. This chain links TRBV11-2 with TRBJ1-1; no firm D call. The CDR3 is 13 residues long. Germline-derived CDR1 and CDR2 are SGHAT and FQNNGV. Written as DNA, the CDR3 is TGTGCCAGCAGCTTTCCCCCGAACACTAAAGCTTTCTTT. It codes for CASSFPPNTKAFF. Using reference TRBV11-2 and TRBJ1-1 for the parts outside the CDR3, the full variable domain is EAGVAQSPRYKIIEKRQSVAFWCNPISGHATLYWYQQILGQGPKLLIQFQNNGVVDDSQLPKDRFSAERLKGVDSTLKIQPAKLEDSAVYLCASSFPPNTKAFFGQGTRLTVV.

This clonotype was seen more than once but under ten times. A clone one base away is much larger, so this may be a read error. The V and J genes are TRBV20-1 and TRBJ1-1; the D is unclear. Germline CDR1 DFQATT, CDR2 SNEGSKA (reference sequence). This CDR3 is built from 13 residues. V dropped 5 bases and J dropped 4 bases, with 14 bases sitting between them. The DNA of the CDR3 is TGCAGTGCTCCCGACGGACGCGGCACTGAAGCTTTCTTT. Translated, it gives CSAPDGRGTEAFF.

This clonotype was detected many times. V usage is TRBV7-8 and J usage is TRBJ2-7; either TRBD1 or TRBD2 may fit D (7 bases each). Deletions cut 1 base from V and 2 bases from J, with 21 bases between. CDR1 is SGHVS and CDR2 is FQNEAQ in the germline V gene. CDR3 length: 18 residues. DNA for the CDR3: TGTGCCAGCAGCTTAGACCCCAGGGGGGGCCTAACCCCCTACGAGCAGTACTTC. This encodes CASSLDPRGGLTPYEQYF.

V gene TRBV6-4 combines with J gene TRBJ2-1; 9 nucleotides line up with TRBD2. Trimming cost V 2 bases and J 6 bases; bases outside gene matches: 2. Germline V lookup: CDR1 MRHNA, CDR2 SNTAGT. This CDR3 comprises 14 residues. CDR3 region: CASSDGLASNEQFF. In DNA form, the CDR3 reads TGTGCCAGCAGTGACGGACTAGCGTCCAATGAGCAGTTCTTC.